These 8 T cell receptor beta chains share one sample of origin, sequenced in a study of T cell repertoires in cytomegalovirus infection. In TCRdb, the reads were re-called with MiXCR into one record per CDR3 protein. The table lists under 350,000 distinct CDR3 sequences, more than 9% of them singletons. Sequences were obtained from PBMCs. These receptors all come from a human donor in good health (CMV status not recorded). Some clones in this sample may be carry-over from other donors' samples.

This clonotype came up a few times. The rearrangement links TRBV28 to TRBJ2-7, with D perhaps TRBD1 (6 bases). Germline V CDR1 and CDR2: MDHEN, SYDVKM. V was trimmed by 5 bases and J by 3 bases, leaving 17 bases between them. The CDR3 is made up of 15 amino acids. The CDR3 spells CASSLQGFGNYEQYF. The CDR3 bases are TGTGCCAGCAGTCTCCAGGGGTTCGGGAACTACGAGCAGTACTTC. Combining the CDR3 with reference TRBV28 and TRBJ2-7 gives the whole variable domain DVKVTQSSRYLVKRTGEKVFLECVQDMDHENMFWYRQDPGLGLRLIYFSYDVKMKEKGDIPEGYSVSREKKERFSLILESASTNQTSMYLCASSLQGFGNYEQYFGPGTRLTVT.

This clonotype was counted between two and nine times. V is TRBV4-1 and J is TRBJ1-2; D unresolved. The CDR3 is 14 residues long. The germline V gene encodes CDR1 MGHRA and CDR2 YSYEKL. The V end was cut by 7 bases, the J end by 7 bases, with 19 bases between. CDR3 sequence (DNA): TGCGCCAGCACCCGCGCCCTCGGTGAAAGTGGCTACACCTTC. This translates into CASTRALGESGYTF.

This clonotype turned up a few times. CDR3 nucleotide sequence: TGCAGTGCTAGGTGGCAGGGAGAAACCGGGGAGCTGTTTTTT. Its translation is CSARWQGETGELFF. This chain joins TRBV20-1 and TRBJ2-2; tentatively, D is TRBD1 or TRBD2 (5 bases each). V was cut by 3 bases and J by 5 bases, with 13 bases left in between. Germline V CDR1 and CDR2: DFQATT, SNEGSKA (reference sequence). The CDR3 loop spans 14 amino acids.

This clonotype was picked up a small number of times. As DNA, the CDR3 is TGTGCCAGCAGGCGGTGGACTAGCGGGAGGGCCGGAACAGATACGCAGTATTTT. Amino acids: CASRRWTSGRAGTDTQYF. This chain joins TRBV27 and TRBJ2-3; 15 nucleotides agree with TRBD2. V was clipped by 6 bases and J by 3 bases; unmatched bases: 10. The germline V gene has CDR1 MNHEY and CDR2 SMNVEV (reference sequence). The CDR3 runs to 18 residues.

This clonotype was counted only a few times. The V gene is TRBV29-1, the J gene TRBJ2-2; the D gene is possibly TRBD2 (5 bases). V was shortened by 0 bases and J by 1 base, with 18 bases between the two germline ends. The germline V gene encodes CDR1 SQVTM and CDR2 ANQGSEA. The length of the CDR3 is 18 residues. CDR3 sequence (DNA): TGCAGCGTTGAAGATCCGAGCGGTCCCAAGGGGAACACCGGGGAGCTGTTTTTT. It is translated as CSVEDPSGPKGNTGELFF.

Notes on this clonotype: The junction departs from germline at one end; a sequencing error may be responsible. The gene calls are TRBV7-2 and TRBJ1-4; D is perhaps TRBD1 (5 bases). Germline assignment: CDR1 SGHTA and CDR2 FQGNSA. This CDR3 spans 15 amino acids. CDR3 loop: CASSSNRWNNENLFF. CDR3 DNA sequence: TGTGCCAGCAGCTCAAACAGGTGGAATAATGAAAATCTGTTTTTT.

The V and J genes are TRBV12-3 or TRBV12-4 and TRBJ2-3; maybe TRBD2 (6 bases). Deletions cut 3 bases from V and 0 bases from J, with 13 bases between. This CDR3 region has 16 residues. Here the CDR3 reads CASSFLGGVSTDTQYF. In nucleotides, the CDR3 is TGTGCCAGCAGTTTCTTGGGGGGAGTTAGCACAGATACGCAGTATTTT.

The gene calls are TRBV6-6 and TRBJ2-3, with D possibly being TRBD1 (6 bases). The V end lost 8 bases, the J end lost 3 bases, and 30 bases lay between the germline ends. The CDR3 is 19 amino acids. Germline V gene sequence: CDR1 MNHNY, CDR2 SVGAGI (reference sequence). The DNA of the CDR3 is TGTGCCAGCGTCTTAGACAGGTCTAGCTTTGTTTCCCGTACAGATACGCAGTATTTT. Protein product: CASVLDRSSFVSRTDTQYF.